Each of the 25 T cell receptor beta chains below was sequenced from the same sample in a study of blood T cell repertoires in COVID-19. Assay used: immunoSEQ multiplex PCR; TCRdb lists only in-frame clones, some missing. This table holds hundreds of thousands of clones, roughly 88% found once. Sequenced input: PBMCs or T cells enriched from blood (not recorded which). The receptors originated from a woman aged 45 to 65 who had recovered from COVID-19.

CDR3: CASSDTSGPGELFF. The DNA of the CDR3 is TGTGCCAGCAGCGACACTAGCGGTCCCGGGGAGCTGTTTTTT. The chain is built from TRBV3-1 (or the pseudogene TRBV3-2) and TRBJ2-2; TRBD2 aligns across 8 bases. The CDR3 has 14 residues. V trimming: 5 bases; J trimming: 6 bases; junction bases outside the gene matches: 5. Germline V gives CDR1 LGHDT, CDR2 YNNKEL (reference sequence).

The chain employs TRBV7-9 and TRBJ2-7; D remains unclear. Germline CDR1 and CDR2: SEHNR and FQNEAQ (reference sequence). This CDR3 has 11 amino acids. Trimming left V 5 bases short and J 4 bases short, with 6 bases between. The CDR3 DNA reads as TGTGCCAGCAGCCCTCGTTACGAGCAGTACTTC. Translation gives CASSPRYEQYF.

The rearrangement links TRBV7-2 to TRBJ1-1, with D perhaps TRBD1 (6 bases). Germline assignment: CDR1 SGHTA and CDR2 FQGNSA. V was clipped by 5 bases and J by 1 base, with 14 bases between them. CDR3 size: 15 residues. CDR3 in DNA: TGTGCCAGCAGCCCTAGACAGGCGACGAACACTGAAGCTTTCTTT. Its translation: CASSPRQATNTEAFF.

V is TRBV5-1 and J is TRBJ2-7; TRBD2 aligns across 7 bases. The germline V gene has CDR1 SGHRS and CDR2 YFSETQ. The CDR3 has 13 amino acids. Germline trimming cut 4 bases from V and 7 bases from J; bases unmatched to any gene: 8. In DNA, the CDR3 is TGCGCCAGCAGCGGGAGGGCAAGCGAGGAGCAGTACTTC. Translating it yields CASSGRASEEQYF.

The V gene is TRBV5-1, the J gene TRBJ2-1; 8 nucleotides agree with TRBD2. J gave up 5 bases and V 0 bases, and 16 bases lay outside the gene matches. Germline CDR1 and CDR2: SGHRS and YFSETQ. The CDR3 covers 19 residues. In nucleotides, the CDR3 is TGCGCCAGCAGCTTGGACAGGGTGGGAAGACTAGCGTCTAACAATGAGCAGTTCTTC. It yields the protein CASSLDRVGRLASNNEQFF.

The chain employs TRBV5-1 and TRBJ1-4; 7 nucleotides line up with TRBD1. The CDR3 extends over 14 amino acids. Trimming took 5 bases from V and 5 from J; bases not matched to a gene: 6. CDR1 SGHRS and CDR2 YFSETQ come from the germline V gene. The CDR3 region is CASRPTGPNEKLFF. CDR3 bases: TGCGCCAGCAGACCGACAGGGCCAAATGAAAAACTGTTTTTT.

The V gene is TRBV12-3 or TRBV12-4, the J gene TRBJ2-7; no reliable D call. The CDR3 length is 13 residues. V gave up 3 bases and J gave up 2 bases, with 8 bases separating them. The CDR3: CASSFGATYEQYF. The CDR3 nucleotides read TGTGCCAGCAGTTTTGGAGCAACCTACGAGCAGTACTTC.

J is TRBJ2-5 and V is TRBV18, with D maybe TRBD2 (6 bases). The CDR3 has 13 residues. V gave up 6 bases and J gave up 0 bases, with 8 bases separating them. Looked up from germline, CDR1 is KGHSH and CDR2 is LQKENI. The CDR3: CASSAGHQETQYF. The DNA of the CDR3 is TGTGCCAGCTCCGCGGGGCACCAAGAGACCCAGTACTTC.

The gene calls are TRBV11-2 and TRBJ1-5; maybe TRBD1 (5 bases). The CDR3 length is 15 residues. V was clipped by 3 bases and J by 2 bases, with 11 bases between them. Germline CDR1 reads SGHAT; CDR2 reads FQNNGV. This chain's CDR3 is CASSLGGPGNQPQHF. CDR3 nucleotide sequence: TGTGCCAGCAGCTTGGGGGGACCCGGCAATCAGCCCCAGCATTTT.

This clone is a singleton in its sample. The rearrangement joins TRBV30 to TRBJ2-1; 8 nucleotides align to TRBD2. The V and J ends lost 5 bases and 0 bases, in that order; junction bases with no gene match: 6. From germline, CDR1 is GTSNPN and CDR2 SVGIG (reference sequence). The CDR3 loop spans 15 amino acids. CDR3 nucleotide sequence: TGTGCCTGGGATATGAGCGGGGGCTCCTACAATGAGCAGTTCTTC. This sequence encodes CAWDMSGGSYNEQFF.

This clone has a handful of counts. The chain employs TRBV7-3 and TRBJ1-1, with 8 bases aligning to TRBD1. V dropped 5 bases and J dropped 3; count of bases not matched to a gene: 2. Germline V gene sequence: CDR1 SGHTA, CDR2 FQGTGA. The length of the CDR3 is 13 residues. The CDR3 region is CASSPTGDTEAFF. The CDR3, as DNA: TGTGCCAGCAGCCCGACAGGGGACACTGAAGCTTTCTTT.

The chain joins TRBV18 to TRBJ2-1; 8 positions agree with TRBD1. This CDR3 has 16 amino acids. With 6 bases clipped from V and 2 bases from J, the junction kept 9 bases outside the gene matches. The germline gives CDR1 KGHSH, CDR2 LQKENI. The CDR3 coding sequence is TGTGCCAGCTCCCGTGCCAGGGGGCTAACCTACAATGAGCAGTTCTTC. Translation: CASSRARGLTYNEQFF.

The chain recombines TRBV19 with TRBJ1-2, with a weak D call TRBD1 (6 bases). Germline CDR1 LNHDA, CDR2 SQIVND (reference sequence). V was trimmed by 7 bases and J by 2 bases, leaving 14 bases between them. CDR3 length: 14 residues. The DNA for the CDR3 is TGTGCCAGTAATTACGGACAGTCAAACTATGGCTACACCTTC. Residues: CASNYGQSNYGYTF.

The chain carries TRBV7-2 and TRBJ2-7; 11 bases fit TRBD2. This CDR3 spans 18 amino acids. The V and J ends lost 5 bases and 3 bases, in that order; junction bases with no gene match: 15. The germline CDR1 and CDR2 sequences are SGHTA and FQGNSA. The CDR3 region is CASSRTTVTGTSGYEQYF. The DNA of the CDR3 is TGTGCCAGCAGCCGGACTACCGTGACCGGGACTAGCGGCTACGAGCAGTACTTC.

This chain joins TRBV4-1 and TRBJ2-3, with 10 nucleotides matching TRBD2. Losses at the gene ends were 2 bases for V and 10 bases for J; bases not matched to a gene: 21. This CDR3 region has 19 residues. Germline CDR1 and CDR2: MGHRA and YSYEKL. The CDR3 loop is CASSQPPGEGLASDRAQYF. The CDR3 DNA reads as TGCGCCAGCAGCCAACCTCCAGGGGAGGGACTAGCGTCGGACCGGGCGCAGTATTTT.

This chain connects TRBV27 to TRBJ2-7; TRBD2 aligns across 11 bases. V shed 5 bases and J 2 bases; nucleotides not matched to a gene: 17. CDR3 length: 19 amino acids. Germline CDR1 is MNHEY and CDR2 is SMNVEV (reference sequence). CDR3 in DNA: TGTGCCAGCAGTCCCACGTGGGGGCTAGCGGGAGGTGGGACCTACGAGCAGTACTTC. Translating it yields CASSPTWGLAGGGTYEQYF.

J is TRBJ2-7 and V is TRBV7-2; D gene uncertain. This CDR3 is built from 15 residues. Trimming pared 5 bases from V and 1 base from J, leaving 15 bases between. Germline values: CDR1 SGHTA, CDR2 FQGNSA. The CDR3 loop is CASSASGTISYEQYF. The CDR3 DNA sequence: TGTGCCAGCAGCGCTTCAGGTACGATATCCTACGAGCAGTACTTC. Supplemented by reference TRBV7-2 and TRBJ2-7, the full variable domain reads GAGVSQSPSNKVTEKGKDVELRCDPISGHTALYWYRQSLGQGLEFLIYFQGNSAPDKSGLPSDRFSAERTGGSVSTLTIQRTQQEDSAVYLCASSASGTISYEQYFGPGTRLTVT.

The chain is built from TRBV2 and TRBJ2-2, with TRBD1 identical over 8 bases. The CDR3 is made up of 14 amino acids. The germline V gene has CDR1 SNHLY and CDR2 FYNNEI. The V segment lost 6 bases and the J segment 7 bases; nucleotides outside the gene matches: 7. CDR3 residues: CASSRDRQGGELFF. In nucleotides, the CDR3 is TGTGCCAGCAGCCGGGACAGGCAGGGCGGGGAGCTGTTTTTT.

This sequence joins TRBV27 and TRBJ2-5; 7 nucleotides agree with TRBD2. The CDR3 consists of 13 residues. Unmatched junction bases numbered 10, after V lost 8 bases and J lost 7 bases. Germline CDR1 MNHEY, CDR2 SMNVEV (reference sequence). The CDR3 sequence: CASRAAREGTQYF. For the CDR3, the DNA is TGTGCCAGCCGGGCCGCGAGGGAGGGGACCCAGTACTTC.

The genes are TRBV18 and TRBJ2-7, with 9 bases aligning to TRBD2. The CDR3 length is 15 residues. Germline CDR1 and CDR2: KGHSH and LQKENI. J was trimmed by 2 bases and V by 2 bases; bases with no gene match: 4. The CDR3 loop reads CASSPTTSGTYEQYF. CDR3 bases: TGTGCCAGCTCACCAACGACTAGCGGCACCTACGAGCAGTACTTC. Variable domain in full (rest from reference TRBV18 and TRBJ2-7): NAGVMQNPRHLVRRRGQEARLRCSPMKGHSHVYWYRQLPEEGLKFMVYLQKENIIDESGMPKERFSAEFPKEGPSILRIQQVVRGDSAAYFCASSPTTSGTYEQYFGPGTRLTVT.

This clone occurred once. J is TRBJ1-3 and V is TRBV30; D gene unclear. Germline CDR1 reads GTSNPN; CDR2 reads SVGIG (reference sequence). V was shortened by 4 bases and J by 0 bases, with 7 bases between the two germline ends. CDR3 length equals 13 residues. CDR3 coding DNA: TGTGCCTGGAATGACTTCTCTGGAAACACCATATATTTT. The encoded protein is CAWNDFSGNTIYF.

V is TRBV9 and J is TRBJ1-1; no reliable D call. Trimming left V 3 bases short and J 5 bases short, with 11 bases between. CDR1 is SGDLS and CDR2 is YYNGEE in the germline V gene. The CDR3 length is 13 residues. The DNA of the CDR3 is TGTGCCAGCAGCGCACAACAGTGGACTGAAGCTTTCTTT. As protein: CASSAQQWTEAFF.

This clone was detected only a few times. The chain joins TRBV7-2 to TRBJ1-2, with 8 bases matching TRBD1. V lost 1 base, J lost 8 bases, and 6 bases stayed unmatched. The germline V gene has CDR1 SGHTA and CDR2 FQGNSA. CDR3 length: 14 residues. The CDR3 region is CASSLGPTGVGYTF. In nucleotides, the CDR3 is TGTGCCAGCAGCTTAGGACCGACAGGGGTCGGCTACACCTTC.

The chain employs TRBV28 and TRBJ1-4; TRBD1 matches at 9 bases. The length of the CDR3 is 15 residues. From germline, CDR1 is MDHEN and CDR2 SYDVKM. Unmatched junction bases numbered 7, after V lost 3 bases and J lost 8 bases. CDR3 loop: CASSFLDRGGEKLFF. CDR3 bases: TGTGCCAGCAGTTTCTTGGACAGGGGAGGGGAAAAACTGTTTTTT.

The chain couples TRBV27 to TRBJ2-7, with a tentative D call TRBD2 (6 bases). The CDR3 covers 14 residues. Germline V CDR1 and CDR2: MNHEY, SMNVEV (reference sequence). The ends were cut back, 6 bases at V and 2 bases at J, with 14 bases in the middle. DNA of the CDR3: TGTGCCAGCAGACCTGGAGGGCGACCCTACGAGCAGTACTTC. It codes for CASRPGGRPYEQYF.